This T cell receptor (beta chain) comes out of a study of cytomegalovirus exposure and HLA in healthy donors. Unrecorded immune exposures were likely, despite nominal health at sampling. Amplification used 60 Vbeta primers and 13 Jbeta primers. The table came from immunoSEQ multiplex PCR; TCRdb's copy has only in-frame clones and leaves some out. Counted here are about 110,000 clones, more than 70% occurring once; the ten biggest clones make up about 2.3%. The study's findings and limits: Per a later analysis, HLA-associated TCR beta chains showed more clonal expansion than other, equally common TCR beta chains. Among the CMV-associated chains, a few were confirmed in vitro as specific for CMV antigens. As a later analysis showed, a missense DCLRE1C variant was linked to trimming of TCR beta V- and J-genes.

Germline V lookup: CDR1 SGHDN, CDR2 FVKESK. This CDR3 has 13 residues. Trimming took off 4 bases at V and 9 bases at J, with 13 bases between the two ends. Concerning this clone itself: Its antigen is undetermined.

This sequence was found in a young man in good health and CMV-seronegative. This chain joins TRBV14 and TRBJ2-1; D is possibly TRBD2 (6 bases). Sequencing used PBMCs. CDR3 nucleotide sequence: TGTGCCAGCAGCCGGGGGGTAGGGAGTGAGCAGTTCTTC. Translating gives CASSRGVGSEQFF.